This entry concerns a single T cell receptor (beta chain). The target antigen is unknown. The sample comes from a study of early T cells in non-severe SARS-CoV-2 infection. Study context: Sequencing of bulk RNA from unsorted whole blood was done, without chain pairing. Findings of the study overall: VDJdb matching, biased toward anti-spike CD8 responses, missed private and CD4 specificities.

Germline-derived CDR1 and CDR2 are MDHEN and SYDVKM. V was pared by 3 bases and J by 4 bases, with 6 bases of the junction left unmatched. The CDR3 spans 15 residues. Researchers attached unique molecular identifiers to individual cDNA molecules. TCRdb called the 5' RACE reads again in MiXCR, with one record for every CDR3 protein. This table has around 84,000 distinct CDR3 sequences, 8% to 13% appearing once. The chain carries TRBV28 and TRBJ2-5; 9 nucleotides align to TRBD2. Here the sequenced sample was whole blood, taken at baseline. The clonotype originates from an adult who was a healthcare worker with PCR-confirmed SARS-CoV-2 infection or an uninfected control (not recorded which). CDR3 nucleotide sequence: TGTGCCAGCAGTTTTGGCGGGAGGGGTAGAGAGACCCAGTACTTC. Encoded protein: CASSFGGRGRETQYF.